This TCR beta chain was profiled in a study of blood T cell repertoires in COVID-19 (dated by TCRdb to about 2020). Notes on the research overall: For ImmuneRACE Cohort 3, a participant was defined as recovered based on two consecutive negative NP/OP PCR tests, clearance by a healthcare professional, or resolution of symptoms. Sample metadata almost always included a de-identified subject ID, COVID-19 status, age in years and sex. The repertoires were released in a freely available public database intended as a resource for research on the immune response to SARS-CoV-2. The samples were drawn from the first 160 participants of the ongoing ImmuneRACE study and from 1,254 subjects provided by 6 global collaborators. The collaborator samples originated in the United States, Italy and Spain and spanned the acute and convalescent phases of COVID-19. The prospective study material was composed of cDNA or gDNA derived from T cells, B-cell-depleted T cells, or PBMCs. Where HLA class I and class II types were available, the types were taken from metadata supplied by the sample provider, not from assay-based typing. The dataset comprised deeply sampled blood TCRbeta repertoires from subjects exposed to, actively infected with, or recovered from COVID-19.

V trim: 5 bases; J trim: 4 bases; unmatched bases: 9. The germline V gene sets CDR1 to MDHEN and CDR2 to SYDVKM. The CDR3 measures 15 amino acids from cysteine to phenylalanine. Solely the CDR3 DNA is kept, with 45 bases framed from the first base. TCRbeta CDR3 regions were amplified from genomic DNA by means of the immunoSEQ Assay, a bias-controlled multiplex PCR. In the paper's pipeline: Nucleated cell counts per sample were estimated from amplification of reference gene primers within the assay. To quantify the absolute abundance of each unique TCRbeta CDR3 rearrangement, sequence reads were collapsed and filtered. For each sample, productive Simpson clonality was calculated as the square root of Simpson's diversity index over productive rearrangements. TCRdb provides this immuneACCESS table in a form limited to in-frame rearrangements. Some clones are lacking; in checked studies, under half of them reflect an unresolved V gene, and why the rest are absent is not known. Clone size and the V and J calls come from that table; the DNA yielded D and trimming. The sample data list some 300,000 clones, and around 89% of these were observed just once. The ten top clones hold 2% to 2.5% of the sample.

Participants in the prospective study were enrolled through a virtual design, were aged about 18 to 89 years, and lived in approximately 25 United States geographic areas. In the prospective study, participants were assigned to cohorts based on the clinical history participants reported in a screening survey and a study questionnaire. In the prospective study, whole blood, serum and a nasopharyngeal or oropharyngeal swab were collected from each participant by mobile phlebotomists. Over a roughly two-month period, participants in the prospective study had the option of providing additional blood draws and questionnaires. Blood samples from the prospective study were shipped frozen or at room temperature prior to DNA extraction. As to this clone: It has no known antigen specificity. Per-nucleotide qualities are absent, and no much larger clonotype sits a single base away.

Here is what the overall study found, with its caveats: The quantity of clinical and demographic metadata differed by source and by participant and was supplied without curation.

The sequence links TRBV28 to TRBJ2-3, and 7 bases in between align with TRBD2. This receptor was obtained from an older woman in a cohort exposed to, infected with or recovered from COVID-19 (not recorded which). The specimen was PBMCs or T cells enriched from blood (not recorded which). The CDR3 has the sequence CASSPPGGSSDTQYF. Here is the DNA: TGTGCCAGCAGTCCCCCGGGCGGGAGTTCAGATACGCAGTATTTT.